Following are 29 T cell receptor beta chains from one sample sequenced in a study of shared clonotypes between healthy human individuals. Sequencing used immunoSEQ multiplex PCR; TCRdb keeps in-frame clones, though not all of them. Found here are roughly 2,500,000 clones, 93% of them singletons; the top ten hold about 0.38%. Sequences were obtained from naive CD4+ T cells from PBMCs. Specified subset: CD45RA+ positively selected. Receptor source: a man aged 18 to 35 in good health. Some clones in this sample may be carry-over from other donors' samples.

This clone has only one observation. The V gene is TRBV15, the J gene TRBJ1-1; 10 nucleotides align to TRBD1. The CDR3 length is 15 residues. V shed 3 bases and J 1 base; nucleotides not matched to a gene: 2. Germline CDR1 and CDR2: LNHNV and YYDKDF (reference sequence). The CDR3 reads CATSRTGGSNTEAFF. The CDR3, as DNA: TGTGCCACCAGCAGGACAGGGGGCTCGAACACTGAAGCTTTCTTT. The variable domain in full, with the rest retrieved from reference TRBV15 and TRBJ1-1, is DAMVIQNPRYQVTQFGKPVTLSCSQTLNHNVMYWYQQKSSQAPKLLFHYYDKDFNNEADTPDNFQSRRPNTSFCFLDIRSPGLGDTAMYLCATSRTGGSNTEAFFGQGTRLTVV.

In nucleotides, the CDR3 is TGCGCCAGCAGTCGGGCCCGAGGGGGATACAATGAGCAGTTCTTC. Amino acid sequence: CASSRARGGYNEQFF. The rearrangement joins TRBV5-1 to TRBJ2-1; D is perhaps TRBD1 (6 bases). V dropped 5 bases and J dropped 4 bases, with 16 bases sitting between them. Germline V gene lookup returns CDR1 SGHRS and CDR2 YFSETQ. There are 15 residues in the CDR3.

This sequence joins TRBV9 and TRBJ2-7, with D perhaps assigned TRBD1 or TRBD2 (5 bases each). Trimming stripped 4 bases from V and 3 bases from J, with 11 bases between. The CDR3 consists of 13 residues. Germline CDR1 reads SGDLS; CDR2 reads YYNGEE. In DNA form, the CDR3 reads TGTGCCAGCAGCCCCCGGGGCCTCTACGAGCAGTACTTC. Translated, it gives CASSPRGLYEQYF.

V and J are TRBV6-5 and TRBJ2-7, with 10 bases lining up with TRBD1. The CDR3 covers 15 residues. V lost 0 bases and J lost 4; bases outside the gene matches: 3. CDR1 MNHEY and CDR2 SVGAGI come from the germline V gene. The CDR3 reads CASSYSTGQGYEQYF. The CDR3 DNA sequence: TGTGCCAGCAGTTACTCGACGGGACAGGGGTACGAGCAGTACTTC.

About this clone itself: One end of the junction varies from germline; a read error may be responsible. The V gene is TRBV28, the J gene TRBJ1-1, with D perhaps matching TRBD1 (5 bases). Germline loops: CDR1 MDHEN, CDR2 SYDVKM. The CDR3 covers 14 residues. The CDR3 loop is CASGQGVANIEAFF. The CDR3 DNA sequence: TGTGCCAGCGGGCAGGGAGTTGCGAACATTGAAGCTTTCTTT. The whole variable domain, filled in from reference TRBV28 and TRBJ1-1, reads DVKVTQSSRYLVKRTGEKVFLECVQDMDHENMFWYRQDPGLGLRLIYFSYDVKMKEKGDIPEGYSVSREKKERFSLILESASTNQTSMYLCASGQGVANIEAFFGQGTRLTVV.

This sequence joins TRBV28 and TRBJ2-7; TRBD2 matches at 8 bases. Per germline, CDR1 MDHEN and CDR2 SYDVKM. The CDR3 sequence is 15 residues long. V trimming: 3 bases; J trimming: 6 bases; junction bases outside the gene matches: 10. CDR3 coding DNA: TGTGCCAGCAGTTTTCTCACGGGAGGGCCTGGCGAGCAGTACTTC. As protein: CASSFLTGGPGEQYF.

The chain uses TRBV14 and TRBJ2-2; possibly TRBD2 for D (6 bases). Trimming removed 8 bases at V and 2 bases at J, with 33 bases between. Germline values: CDR1 SGHDN, CDR2 FVKESK. This CDR3 is 21 amino acids long. The CDR3 spells CASLQLYRTKSSHGNTGELFF. The CDR3 DNA sequence: TGTGCCAGCCTCCAATTGTACCGGACTAAATCCTCCCACGGAAACACCGGGGAGCTGTTTTTT.

Regarding this clone: Other DNA sequences from this sample encode an identical CDR3 as well. The chain combines TRBV5-1 with TRBJ1-1; the D is unclear. This CDR3 is 13 amino acids long. The germline V gene has CDR1 SGHRS and CDR2 YFSETQ. V was trimmed by 0 bases and J by 2 bases, leaving 5 bases between them. The CDR3 sequence is CASSLVVNTEAFF. CDR3 DNA: TGCGCCAGCAGCTTGGTAGTAAACACTGAAGCTTTCTTT.

The J gene is TRBJ1-1, the V gene TRBV5-1, with D unclear. Trimming cost V 4 bases and J 2 bases, with 21 bases left between them. The CDR3 sequence is 17 residues long. Germline loops: CDR1 SGHRS, CDR2 YFSETQ. In nucleotides, the CDR3 is TGCGCCAGCAGCCCCCGTATTCCGGGAGAAATAAACACTGAAGCTTTCTTT. Its protein is CASSPRIPGEINTEAFF.

The V gene is TRBV18, the J gene TRBJ2-7; 8 nucleotides agree with TRBD2. The germline gives CDR1 KGHSH, CDR2 LQKENI. The CDR3 extends over 14 amino acids. Germline trimming cut 3 bases from V and 3 bases from J; bases unmatched to any gene: 4. In DNA, the CDR3 is TGTGCCAGCTCACCCCCGGGACTAGTCTACGAGCAGTACTTC. It encodes CASSPPGLVYEQYF. Combining the CDR3 with reference TRBV18 and TRBJ2-7 gives the whole variable domain NAGVMQNPRHLVRRRGQEARLRCSPMKGHSHVYWYRQLPEEGLKFMVYLQKENIIDESGMPKERFSAEFPKEGPSILRIQQVVRGDSAAYFCASSPPGLVYEQYFGPGTRLTVT.

V is TRBV7-6 and J is TRBJ2-1, with D possibly matching TRBD2 (5 bases). Per germline, CDR1 SGHVS and CDR2 FNYEAQ. V lost 0 bases, J lost 5 bases, and 14 bases lay in between. This CDR3 spans 16 amino acids. CDR3 bases: TGTGCCAGCAGCTTAGCCCCCCGAGGGCGGAACAATGAGCAGTTCTTC. Protein product: CASSLAPRGRNNEQFF.

This clone showed up just once. The chain uses TRBV28 and TRBJ1-5, with D unclear. Trimming took 6 bases from V and 0 from J, leaving 18 bases between them. The CDR3 loop spans 17 amino acids. The V gene's germline CDR1 is MDHEN and CDR2 SYDVKM. CDR3 nucleotide sequence: TGTGCCAGCAGCCTTTCCCTCCAGCGAAATAGCAATCAGCCCCAGCATTTT. It codes for CASSLSLQRNSNQPQHF.

For this clone: At one end, the junction sequence differs from germline, possibly due to a read error. The chain is built from TRBV7-6 and TRBJ2-5; D is unclear. Germline-derived CDR1 and CDR2 are SGHVS and FNYEAQ. This CDR3 contains 13 residues. CDR3 region: CASSHLGEETQYF. For the CDR3, the DNA is TGCGCCAGCAGCCATCTAGGCGAGGAGACCCAGTACTTC.

J is TRBJ2-7 and V is TRBV5-4, with D unresolved. Trimming pared 1 base from V and 2 bases from J, leaving 4 bases between. The CDR3 has 12 amino acids. CDR1 SGHNT and CDR2 YYREEE come from the germline V gene (reference sequence). CDR3 bases: TGTGCCAGCAGCTTGAGCGCCTACGAGCAGTACTTC. Translated, it gives CASSLSAYEQYF.

In this sample, this clone turned up once. The chain couples TRBV5-1 to TRBJ2-7; weak D call: TRBD2 (6 bases). V was clipped by 3 bases and J by 0 bases, with 13 bases between them. This CDR3 has 15 residues. Germline loops: CDR1 SGHRS, CDR2 YFSETQ. Here the CDR3 reads CASSSSGTVSYEQYF. CDR3 nucleotide sequence: TGCGCCAGCAGCTCTTCGGGGACTGTCTCCTACGAGCAGTACTTC. Filled out from reference TRBV5-1 and TRBJ2-7, the complete variable domain reads KAGVTQTPRYLIKTRGQQVTLSCSPISGHRSVSWYQQTPGQGLQFLFEYFSETQRNKGNFPGRFSGRQFSNSRSEMNVSTLELGDSALYLCASSSSGTVSYEQYFGPGTRLTVT.

CDR3 bases: TGTGCCAGCAGCTTAGTCGGGGTGGGAGAGACCCAGTACTTC. Translated, it gives CASSLVGVGETQYF. This chain connects TRBV7-2 to TRBJ2-5; TRBD2 is a possible D gene (5 bases). The CDR3 loop spans 14 amino acids. Trimming took off 1 base at V and 4 bases at J, with 10 bases between the two ends. CDR1 SGHTA and CDR2 FQGNSA come from the germline V gene.

The chain uses TRBV4-2 and TRBJ1-1, with D possibly matching TRBD1 (5 bases). This CDR3 is built from 17 residues. Looked up from germline, CDR1 is LGHNA and CDR2 is YNFKEQ. Trimming left V 1 base short and J 3 bases short, with 18 bases between. The chain's CDR3 is CASSQAEGVGLHTEAFF. Here the CDR3 DNA reads TGTGCCAGCAGCCAAGCCGAGGGCGTGGGGCTCCACACTGAAGCTTTCTTT.

The chain employs TRBV7-8 and TRBJ2-3; 11 positions agree with TRBD2. The CDR3 sequence is 17 residues long. V lost 7 bases and J lost 6; bases outside the gene matches: 15. CDR1 SGHVS and CDR2 FQNEAQ come from the germline V gene. CDR3: CASTPGLAATEGDTQYF. For the CDR3, the DNA is TGTGCCAGCACGCCGGGACTAGCGGCCACAGAAGGGGATACGCAGTATTTT.

The chain combines TRBV30 with TRBJ2-2; 12 positions agree with TRBD1. J was trimmed by 10 bases and V by 0 bases; bases with no gene match: 3. The germline V gene encodes CDR1 GTSNPN and CDR2 SVGIG (reference sequence). The CDR3 sequence is 14 residues long. The CDR3 DNA follows: TGTGCCTGGAGTGTAGGGGACAGGGGGCTGGAGCTGTTTTTT. Translating gives CAWSVGDRGLELFF.

This rearrangement joins TRBV19 to TRBJ2-2, with 8 nucleotides matching TRBD2. J was trimmed by 2 bases and V by 4 bases; bases with no gene match: 15. Germline V gene data show CDR1 as LNHDA and CDR2 as SQIVND (reference sequence). The CDR3 has 19 residues. This chain's CDR3 is CASSTIRSSSGLNTGELFF. The CDR3 region has the DNA TGTGCCAGTAGTACCATCCGCTCCTCTAGCGGGTTAAACACCGGGGAGCTGTTTTTT.

The CDR3 DNA sequence: TGTGCCAGCAGCCCCCTCGCGGGGGGGCGCAACCACGAGCAGTACTTC. Translated: CASSPLAGGRNHEQYF. The chain recombines TRBV11-2 with TRBJ2-7; TRBD2 matches 9 bases. J gave up 5 bases and V 5 bases, and 13 bases lay outside the gene matches. Germline V CDR1 and CDR2: SGHAT, FQNNGV. CDR3 length: 16 residues.

V usage is TRBV30 and J usage is TRBJ1-5; no reliable D call. Trimming cost V 2 bases and J 0 bases, with 5 bases left between them. CDR1 is GTSNPN, CDR2 SVGIG, per germline (reference sequence). The CDR3 is made up of 13 amino acids. The CDR3, as DNA: TGTGCCTGGAGTTACGCTAGCAATCAGCCCCAGCATTTT. It specifies CAWSYASNQPQHF. The entire variable domain, with the rest obtained from reference TRBV30 and TRBJ1-5, is as follows: SQTIHQWPATLVQPVGSPLSLECTVEGTSNPNLYWYRQAAGRGLQLLFYSVGIGQISSEVPQNLSASRPQDRQFILSSKKLLLSDSGFYLCAWSYASNQPQHFGDGTRLSIL.

This chain joins TRBV6-1 and TRBJ2-1; 9 nucleotides line up with TRBD2. The V gene's germline CDR1 is MNHNS and CDR2 SASEGT. The J segment lost 1 base and the V segment lost 3 bases, leaving 7 bases of the junction unmatched. CDR3 length: 17 residues. CDR3 sequence reads: CASSDFWSGRSYNEQFF. The CDR3 DNA sequence: TGTGCCAGCAGTGACTTTTGGAGCGGGAGGTCCTACAATGAGCAGTTCTTC.

This sequence joins TRBV11-3 and TRBJ2-1, with D possibly called TRBD1 or TRBD2 (5 bases each). This CDR3 comprises 18 residues. Germline V gene sequence: CDR1 SGHNT, CDR2 YENEEA. The V end was cut by 5 bases, the J end by 0 bases, with 20 bases between. CDR3 sequence: CASSRGDGSKNSYNEQFF. Written as DNA, the CDR3 is TGTGCCAGCAGCCGTGGGGACGGCAGCAAAAACTCCTACAATGAGCAGTTCTTC. The whole variable domain, remainder taken from reference TRBV11-3 and TRBJ2-1, is EAGVVQSPRYKIIEKKQPVAFWCNPISGHNTLYWYLQNLGQGPELLIRYENEEAVDDSQLPKDRFSAERLKGVDSTLKIQPAELGDSAVYLCASSRGDGSKNSYNEQFFGPGTRLTVL.

CDR3 region: CASRAPGTKETQYF. In DNA, the CDR3 is TGTGCCAGTAGGGCGCCAGGGACTAAAGAGACCCAGTACTTC. The chain uses TRBV19 and TRBJ2-5, with TRBD2 identical over 7 bases. CDR3 size: 14 residues. Per germline, CDR1 LNHDA and CDR2 SQIVND (reference sequence). V was clipped by 6 bases and J by 3 bases; unmatched bases: 7.

The rearrangement links TRBV19 to TRBJ2-5; no reliable D call. V was pared by 5 bases and J by 2 bases, with 15 bases between. The CDR3 has 15 residues. Germline CDR1 and CDR2: LNHDA and SQIVND (reference sequence). The CDR3 here is CASSHSLPPQETQYF. CDR3 nucleotide sequence: TGTGCCAGTAGTCACTCACTTCCGCCACAAGAGACCCAGTACTTC.

The V gene is TRBV15, the J gene TRBJ2-5; TRBD1 might be the D (6 bases). The CDR3 has 14 amino acids. CDR1 and CDR2 (germline): LNHNV, YYDKDF (reference sequence). V lost 3 bases to trimming and J lost 0 bases, with 8 bases between them. The CDR3 protein is CATSRTGNQETQYF. CDR3 DNA: TGTGCCACCAGCAGGACAGGCAACCAAGAGACCCAGTACTTC.

A word on this clone: Germline and junction disagree at one end, which may indicate a read error. V usage is TRBV18 and J usage is TRBJ2-5; D is unresolved. Germline CDR1 is KGHSH and CDR2 is LQKENI. The CDR3 contains 11 residues. The CDR3 loop is CAGSPAETQYF. The CDR3 DNA is TGTGCCGGCTCACCAGCTGAGACCCAGTACTTC.

V usage is TRBV7-9 and J usage is TRBJ2-7; D not resolved. The CDR3 runs to 14 residues. CDR1 and CDR2 (germline): SEHNR, FQNEAQ (reference sequence). V was pared by 5 bases and J by 6 bases, with 17 bases between. The CDR3 region has the DNA TGTGCCAGCAGCCCTGATGGGGTGGTCTCCGAGCAGTACTTC. Amino acids: CASSPDGVVSEQYF. The full variable domain, rest sourced from reference TRBV7-9 and TRBJ2-7, is DTGVSQNPRHKITKRGQNVTFRCDPISEHNRLYWYRQTLGQGPEFLTYFQNEAQLEKSRLLSDRFSAERPKGSFSTLEIQRTEQGDSAMYLCASSPDGVVSEQYFGPGTRLTVT.